These 10 T cell receptor beta chains came from one sample sequenced in a study of beta chain features in type 1 diabetes. The investigators reverse transcribed all of the isolated RNA, so they sequenced expressed TCRB transcripts. Profiling relied on immunoSEQ multiplex PCR, and the TCRdb table lists in-frame clones only, not all of them. The sample has a few hundred thousand clones; around 9.6% are singletons. Sequencing was performed on naive CD4+ T cells from blood. The receptor set was obtained from a young woman in good health.

This clone has just a few counts. This chain uses TRBV7-3 with TRBJ2-2, with 7 bases lining up with TRBD1. From germline, CDR1 is SGHTA and CDR2 FQGTGA. This CDR3 has 12 amino acids. The J segment lost 7 bases and the V segment lost 5 bases, leaving 1 base of the junction unmatched. DNA of the CDR3: TGTGCCAGCAGCCCAGGGGGCGGGGAGCTGTTTTTT. This encodes CASSPGGGELFF.

In this sample, this clone turned up a few times. The chain employs TRBV5-8 and TRBJ1-5, with TRBD1 matching 9 bases. CDR1 SGHTS and CDR2 YDEGEE come from the germline V gene. The CDR3 spans 15 residues. The ends lost 0 bases at V and 4 bases at J; junction bases unmatched: 2. The CDR3 nucleotides read TGTGCCAGCAGCTTGGTGACAGGGGGGAATCAGCCCCAGCATTTT. Protein product: CASSLVTGGNQPQHF.

The V and J genes are TRBV10-3 and TRBJ2-3; TRBD2 aligns across 10 bases. The CDR3 runs 15 residues. CDR1 and CDR2 (germline): ENHRY, SYGVKD. J gave up 1 base and V 6 bases, and 4 bases lay outside the gene matches. The CDR3 is CAISRTSGGTDTQYF. The CDR3 DNA follows: TGTGCCATCAGCCGGACTAGCGGAGGCACAGATACGCAGTATTTT.

There are a few counts of this clone. The chain is built from TRBV6-1 and TRBJ2-2; D not resolved. Germline-derived CDR1 and CDR2 are MNHNS and SASEGT. The CDR3 runs to 15 residues. V dropped 2 bases and J dropped 2 bases, with 9 bases sitting between them. The CDR3 spells CASSEQAVNTGELFF. The CDR3 region has the DNA TGTGCCAGCAGTGAACAAGCCGTAAACACCGGGGAGCTGTTTTTT.

A few counts support this clone. The V gene is TRBV10-2, the J gene TRBJ1-1; possibly TRBD1 for D (5 bases). This CDR3 region has 14 residues. Germline values: CDR1 WSHSY, CDR2 SAAADI. V lost 6 bases and J 3 bases, leaving 14 bases between the germline ends. The CDR3 coding sequence is TGCGCCAGCAGCATAGGAGGGGTAGACACTGAAGCTTTCTTT. This gives the protein CASSIGGVDTEAFF.

This chain connects TRBV2 to TRBJ2-1; D may be TRBD2 (5 bases). CDR3 size: 15 residues. Deletions cut 5 bases from V and 0 bases from J, with 11 bases between. The germline gives CDR1 SNHLY, CDR2 FYNNEI. The CDR3 region has the DNA TGTGCCAGCAGTTCTTTGGGGAGCTCCTACAATGAGCAGTTCTTC. Protein sequence: CASSSLGSSYNEQFF.

CDR3: CASSPGERNTEAFF. Here the CDR3 DNA reads TGTGCCAGCAGTCCAGGGGAAAGGAACACTGAAGCTTTCTTT. V is TRBV25-1 and J is TRBJ1-1; a weak D match, TRBD1 (6 bases). Germline V gene lookup returns CDR1 MGHDK and CDR2 SYGVNS. V lost 5 bases and J 1 base, leaving 11 bases between the germline ends. The CDR3 sequence is 14 residues long.

In its sample, this clone was seen a few times. The chain is built from TRBV25-1 and TRBJ2-7; 10 bases line up with TRBD2. The CDR3 spans 14 residues. V dropped 6 bases and J dropped 4; count of bases not matched to a gene: 6. Germline CDR1 MGHDK, CDR2 SYGVNS. The CDR3 DNA reads as TGTGCCAGCAGCCCACCGGGACTAGCGTACGAGCAGTACTTC. Amino acids: CASSPPGLAYEQYF.

This chain connects TRBV7-3 to TRBJ2-3, with a tentative D call TRBD2 (6 bases). Germline V gene data show CDR1 as SGHTA and CDR2 as FQGTGA. With 5 bases removed from V and 3 bases from J, the gap between germline ends came to 15 bases. The CDR3 is made up of 15 amino acids. The CDR3 sequence: CASSRDLRETDTQYF. CDR3 bases: TGTGCCAGCAGCCGGGACCTCCGGGAGACAGATACGCAGTATTTT.

The sample holds a few counts of this clone. The chain has TRBV14 and TRBJ2-7; TRBD2 might be the D (5 bases). This CDR3 is 17 amino acids long. V gave up 1 base and J gave up 6 bases, with 22 bases separating them. Germline-derived CDR1 and CDR2 are SGHDN and FVKESK. Written as DNA, the CDR3 is TGTGCCAGCAGCCAAGGAGGCTCGGCTAGCCGAACGGGCGAGCAGTACTTC. Translating gives CASSQGGSASRTGEQYF.